The 27 T cell receptor beta chains presented below share a single source sample, sequenced in a study of neoadjuvant anti-PD-1 for oral cavity cancer. Profiled with immunoSEQ multiplex PCR; TCRdb holds only in-frame clones, not every one. The table lists over 10,000 clones, around 60% of them singletons. The sample here was tumor tissue, taken before nivolumab (anti-PD-1) treatment. The receptors stem from a person aged 35 to 85 with oral cavity squamous cell carcinoma. The donor label of this sample is uncertain.

There are a few counts of this clone. The gene calls are TRBV5-4 and TRBJ2-1; 13 bases line up with TRBD2. CDR3 size: 16 residues. CDR1 is SGHNT, CDR2 YYREEE, per germline (reference sequence). The ends lost 5 bases at V and 4 bases at J; junction bases unmatched: 6. The CDR3 region is CASRPGLAGEYNEQFF. As DNA, the CDR3 is TGTGCCAGCAGGCCTGGACTAGCGGGGGAGTACAATGAGCAGTTCTTC.

This clone rates as medium-sized (0.01 to 0.1%). The rearrangement uses TRBV5-4 and TRBJ1-2; D is ambiguous. V lost 4 bases and J lost 6, with 13 bases in between. CDR1 and CDR2 (germline): SGHNT, YYREEE (reference sequence). The CDR3 runs 13 residues. The DNA of the CDR3 is TGTGCCAGCAGCCTAAGGGTCGCGGATGGCTACACCTTC. Its protein is CASSLRVADGYTF.

The V call is TRBV5-1, the J call TRBJ2-2, with 13 positions matching TRBD2. This CDR3 spans 19 amino acids. The trim removed 6 bases at V and 0 bases at J, leaving 11 bases unmatched. In germline, CDR1 is SGHRS, CDR2 YFSETQ. The CDR3 DNA is TGCGCCAGCACCATGGGGGGACTAGCGGGGCCATCGAACACCGGGGAGCTGTTTTTT. This codes for CASTMGGLAGPSNTGELFF.

This clone was observed a handful of times. This chain links TRBV30 with TRBJ1-5; TRBD1 might be the D (6 bases). Between the trimmed V and J ends, which lost 3 bases and 9 bases, there was a span of 15 bases. Per germline, CDR1 GTSNPN and CDR2 SVGIG (reference sequence). The CDR3 spans 13 residues. CDR3 nucleotide sequence: TGTGCCTGGAGCCCCCGAGGGGGTGGGCCCCAGCATTTT. It codes for CAWSPRGGGPQHF.

The chain combines TRBV10-1 with TRBJ1-1; D might be TRBD1 (6 bases). CDR1 WNHNN and CDR2 SYGVQD come from the germline V gene (reference sequence). V was trimmed by 4 bases and J by 4 bases, leaving 10 bases between them. This CDR3 region has 13 residues. The CDR3 sequence is CASSVGGRTEAFF. CDR3 nucleotides: TGCGCCAGCAGTGTGGGGGGCCGCACTGAAGCTTTCTTT.

The rearrangement joins TRBV7-2 to TRBJ2-7; 8 nucleotides line up with TRBD2. The CDR3 is 14 amino acids. Germline V gives CDR1 SGHTA, CDR2 FQGNSA. After removal of 1 base from V and 4 bases from J, the junction contained 3 bases not matched to a gene. The CDR3 nucleotides are TGTGCCAGCAGCTTAGATCCTAGCGGGTACGAGCAGTACTTC. It codes for CASSLDPSGYEQYF.

The V and J genes are TRBV7-9 and TRBJ1-6; D gene uncertain. The CDR3 runs 13 residues. Trimming took off 1 base at V and 8 bases at J, with 6 bases between the two ends. Germline V gives CDR1 SEHNR, CDR2 FQNEAQ (reference sequence). The CDR3, as DNA: TGTGCCAGCAGCTTAGTTGTGGATTCACCCCTCCACTTT. Protein sequence: CASSLVVDSPLHF.

J is TRBJ1-5 and V is TRBV6-6; the match to TRBD1 covers 9 bases. Germline trimming cut 7 bases from V and 5 bases from J; bases unmatched to any gene: 9. This CDR3 spans 15 amino acids. Germline lookup yields CDR1 MNHNY and CDR2 SVGAGI (reference sequence). CDR3 amino acids: CASTGGYRGHQPQHF. DNA for the CDR3: TGTGCCAGCACAGGAGGTTACAGGGGGCATCAGCCCCAGCATTTT.

The rearrangement links TRBV28 to TRBJ2-3; no firm D call. The CDR3 sequence is 12 residues long. V was clipped by 8 bases and J by 0 bases, with 6 bases between them. Germline V gene data show CDR1 as MDHEN and CDR2 as SYDVKM. The CDR3 is CASAISTDTQYF. DNA for the CDR3: TGTGCCAGCGCAATTAGCACAGATACGCAGTATTTT.

The chain has TRBV27 and TRBJ2-1; possibly TRBD1 for D (5 bases). Germline V gene data show CDR1 as MNHEY and CDR2 as SMNVEV (reference sequence). This CDR3 has 18 amino acids. V lost 0 bases and J lost 3, with 18 bases in between. DNA of the CDR3: TGTGCCAGCAGTTTATCTTACACGTCAGGGTTCATCTACAATGAGCAGTTCTTC. Its protein product is CASSLSYTSGFIYNEQFF.

The V call is TRBV28, the J call TRBJ1-2; 8 bases map to TRBD1. Germline V CDR1 and CDR2: MDHEN, SYDVKM. Germline trimming cut 5 bases from V and 2 bases from J; bases unmatched to any gene: 7. The CDR3 has 15 residues. This chain's CDR3 is CASSALQGGNYGYTF. In nucleotides, the CDR3 is TGTGCCAGCAGTGCACTACAGGGGGGCAACTATGGCTACACCTTC.

This clone came up a few times. The genes are TRBV19 and TRBJ2-7, with D perhaps matching TRBD2 (6 bases). Germline lookup yields CDR1 LNHDA and CDR2 SQIVND (reference sequence). CDR3 size: 13 residues. V was cut by 3 bases and J by 0 bases, with 6 bases left in between. The CDR3 is CASSIGSSYEQYF. In DNA form, the CDR3 reads TGTGCCAGTAGTATCGGGAGCTCCTACGAGCAGTACTTC.

V usage is TRBV10-2 and J usage is TRBJ2-3; D could derive from TRBD1 or TRBD2 (6 bases each). V lost 4 bases to trimming and J lost 5 bases, with 10 bases between them. The germline V gene has CDR1 WSHSY and CDR2 SAAADI. This CDR3 spans 13 amino acids. CDR3 sequence (DNA): TGCGCCAGCAGTGCGGGGGCATTAGATACGCAGTATTTT. Its protein product is CASSAGALDTQYF.

This clone counts as medium-sized. This sequence joins TRBV5-1 and TRBJ2-7; 8 bases line up with TRBD2. The germline V gene encodes CDR1 SGHRS and CDR2 YFSETQ. Trimming removed 7 bases from V and 2 bases from J; junction bases left unmatched: 14. CDR3 length: 16 residues. The CDR3 bases are TGCGCCAGCGGGGGCCTGAGCGGGAGTAGAACCTACGAGCAGTACTTC. As protein: CASGGLSGSRTYEQYF.

The V gene is TRBV23-1, the J gene TRBJ2-7; D might be TRBD2 (5 bases). TRBV23-1 is an ORF, and what it does is uncertain. V lost 1 base and J 2 bases, leaving 15 bases between the germline ends. This CDR3 is 16 amino acids long. CDR3 sequence reads: CASSQFTRLAAYEQYF. DNA for the CDR3: TGCGCCAGCAGTCAATTCACTAGGCTCGCCGCCTACGAGCAGTACTTC.

This clone was detected only once. This chain joins TRBV15 and TRBJ2-6, with 7 bases aligning to TRBD2. The germline V gene has CDR1 LNHNV and CDR2 YYDKDF (reference sequence). This CDR3 is built from 19 residues. The V segment lost 3 bases and the J segment 0 bases; nucleotides outside the gene matches: 11. Here the CDR3 DNA reads TGTGCCACCAGCAGCTGGAACCAGGGACTATACTCTGGGGCCAACGTCCTGACTTTC. Amino acids: CATSSWNQGLYSGANVLTF.

This clone was seen only once. This chain uses TRBV15 with TRBJ1-6; 9 positions agree with TRBD1. V lost 5 bases and J lost 4; bases outside the gene matches: 3. From germline, CDR1 is LNHNV and CDR2 YYDKDF (reference sequence). This CDR3 has 15 residues. DNA of the CDR3: TGTGCCACCAGCGGTGACAGGGGGTATAATTCACCCCTCCACTTT. Translated: CATSGDRGYNSPLHF.

The chain joins TRBV5-4 to TRBJ2-5; D perhaps matches TRBD1 (5 bases). There are 17 residues in the CDR3. CDR1 is SGHNT and CDR2 is YYREEE in the germline V gene (reference sequence). V was pared by 4 bases and J by 5 bases, with 24 bases between. The CDR3 DNA is TGTGCCAGCAGCCCAGGACCCACAGGAACCAGTCAGGAGACCCAGTACTTC. Amino acids: CASSPGPTGTSQETQYF.

The chain has TRBV10-2 and TRBJ1-2; D is possibly TRBD1 (6 bases). This CDR3 spans 16 amino acids. With 7 bases removed from V and 3 bases from J, the gap between germline ends came to 21 bases. Germline CDR1 reads WSHSY; CDR2 reads SAAADI. CDR3 loop: CASTEGRQGRYYGYTF. The CDR3 DNA is TGCGCCAGCACCGAGGGAAGGCAGGGGAGGTACTATGGCTACACCTTC.

The rearrangement joins TRBV6-5 to TRBJ1-1; weak D call: TRBD1 (5 bases). Germline V lookup: CDR1 MNHEY, CDR2 SVGAGI. The CDR3 runs 16 residues. V lost 1 base to trimming and J lost 5 bases, with 17 bases between them. CDR3 loop: CASSYFLGSGGTEAFF. The CDR3 region has the DNA TGTGCCAGCAGTTACTTTCTGGGGTCCGGGGGAACTGAAGCTTTCTTT.

V usage is TRBV7-7 and J usage is TRBJ2-1; D not resolved. The V gene's germline CDR1 is SSHAT and CDR2 FNYEAQ (reference sequence). V was clipped by 5 bases and J by 5 bases, with 16 bases between them. CDR3 length equals 15 residues. Here the CDR3 DNA reads TGTGCCAGCAGCCCCGGTCTGACAACAAACAATGAGCAGTTCTTC. Amino acid sequence: CASSPGLTTNNEQFF.

The chain has TRBV5-6 and TRBJ2-1, with D perhaps TRBD1 or TRBD2 (5 bases each). The ends were cut back, 3 bases at V and 7 bases at J, with 17 bases in the middle. Per germline, CDR1 SGHDT and CDR2 YYEEEE. This CDR3 has 15 amino acids. The CDR3 DNA reads TGTGCCAGCAGCTCTCAGGGCTCAAGGAGGAATGAGCAGTTCTTC. Protein product: CASSSQGSRRNEQFF.

The table lists this clone with a few counts. This sequence joins TRBV18 and TRBJ1-1, with TRBD1 matching 8 bases. CDR3 length: 16 residues. V shed 4 bases, J shed 5 bases, and the junction held 12 bases outside the gene matches. Germline CDR1 reads KGHSH; CDR2 reads LQKENI. The CDR3 spells CASSLPLGQGGTEAFF. CDR3 DNA: TGTGCCAGCTCACTCCCTCTAGGACAGGGAGGAACTGAAGCTTTCTTT. The whole variable domain, filled in from reference TRBV18 and TRBJ1-1, reads NAGVMQNPRHLVRRRGQEARLRCSPMKGHSHVYWYRQLPEEGLKFMVYLQKENIIDESGMPKERFSAEFPKEGPSILRIQQVVRGDSAAYFCASSLPLGQGGTEAFFGQGTRLTVV.

The chain carries TRBV18 and TRBJ2-3; perhaps D is TRBD1 or TRBD2 (5 bases each). Between the trimmed V and J ends, which lost 3 bases and 3 bases, there was a span of 16 bases. The germline V gene encodes CDR1 KGHSH and CDR2 LQKENI. This CDR3 contains 16 residues. The CDR3 coding sequence is TGTGCCAGCTCACCTCGGACACCAGGAGGTACAGATACGCAGTATTTT. It encodes CASSPRTPGGTDTQYF.

This chain links TRBV5-6 with TRBJ1-2, with D perhaps matching TRBD1 (6 bases). V lost 2 bases and J 4 bases, leaving 12 bases between the germline ends. Per the germline V gene, CDR1 is SGHDT and CDR2 is YYEEEE. The CDR3 sequence is 14 residues long. The CDR3 bases are TGTGCCAGCAGCTTTTGGGGGGCGATCTATGGCTACACCTTC. Residues: CASSFWGAIYGYTF.

The chain recombines TRBV6-5 with TRBJ2-3; 8 nucleotides agree with TRBD2. This CDR3 region has 15 residues. The germline gives CDR1 MNHEY, CDR2 SVGAGI. The V and J ends lost 6 bases and 6 bases, in that order; junction bases with no gene match: 11. The CDR3 bases are TGTGCCAGCAGCTTCTTCGGGGGGGCAGGGGATACGCAGTATTTT. Its translation is CASSFFGGAGDTQYF.

The chain couples TRBV9 to TRBJ1-2; D possibly corresponds to TRBD1 (5 bases). This CDR3 is built from 13 residues. Trimming cost V 4 bases and J 7 bases, with 14 bases left between them. Germline V lookup: CDR1 SGDLS, CDR2 YYNGEE. CDR3 sequence (DNA): TGTGCCAGCAGCTCCCGGGGGGAGGGTGGCTACACCTTC. Its protein is CASSSRGEGGYTF.